This T cell receptor (beta chain) was documented in a study of tumor-infiltrating lymphocytes in primary liver carcinoma. About the research overall: Tumor stage was T1-T3 N0M0, and tumor size was 4.2 to 10 cm across. Every sample contained roughly 3.65 to 7.5 million productive TCRbeta reads, and these numbers were similar from one tissue type to another. General study findings and limits: It was in tumors, not blood, that the top-250-clone fraction was significantly higher (p = 0.039).

Turning to this clonotype: The antigen remains unidentified. Being one base from a much bigger clone, this may be a read error.

The authors made TCR beta cDNA from around 500 ng total RNA with a constant-region primer. Modified slightly, ARM-PCR produced TCR beta libraries over three nested multiplex PCR rounds. Primers for the first two PCR rounds were TRBV1-TRBV30 forward primers and a C-beta reverse primer (about 9 cycles per round). A single record per CDR3 protein comes from TCRdb applying MiXCR to the multiplex PCR reads. The data hold about 120,000 distinct CDR3 sequences, with around 70% observed a single time. Germline CDR1 MDHEN, CDR2 SYDVKM. This CDR3 comprises 16 residues. The V end lost 3 bases, the J end lost 0 bases, and 14 bases lay between the germline ends. The tissue used was unsorted bulk material of roughly 17-32 mg. RNA and DNA were co-extracted from it with the AllPrep DNA/RNA mini kit.

The source is a woman aged 55 to 70 with primary liver carcinoma and hepatitis B virus infection. V and J are TRBV28 and TRBJ1-1, with unresolved D. The sequencing input was tumor-adjacent normal liver tissue. The CDR3 DNA sequence: TGTGCCAGCAGTTTTGGGCCAGGAAAAATGAACACTGAAGCTTTCTTT. The encoded protein is CASSFGPGKMNTEAFF.